The clone carrying this TCR beta chain was observed a handful of times. Its antigen is undetermined. The length of the CDR3 is 11 residues. Deletions cut 7 bases from V and 0 bases from J, with 6 bases between. Per germline, CDR1 DFQATT and CDR2 SNEGSKA (reference sequence). The data belong to a study of T-cell memory formation after mild COVID-19. Constant-segment primers and 5'RACE yielded cDNA libraries for TCR alpha and TCR beta, each carrying sample barcodes and UMIs. TCRdb processed the 5' RACE reads anew with MiXCR; each CDR3 protein has one entry. The sample consists of about 560,000 distinct CDR3 sequences, around 15% of them appearing once. Findings and limits, study-wide: The study detected some responding clones in pre-infection memory, suggesting cross-reactive memory joined. The SARS-CoV-2 specificity of second-wave clones reaching peak at day 37 remained unverified.

The receptor comes from an adult woman who had mild COVID-19 (a few samples of this study predate the infection). Cell type and time point are not known. Sequenced material: PBMCs or a T cell subset sorted from them (not recorded which). The V and J genes are TRBV20-1 and TRBJ1-1; D call uncertain. The CDR3 region has the DNA TGCAGTGGAACAGTGAACACTGAAGCTTTCTTT. Translation: CSGTVNTEAFF.